The 16 T cell receptor beta chains reported below all come from one sample, sequenced in a study of shared T cell receptors in the human thymus. Sequenced by immunoSEQ multiplex PCR; TCRdb stores in-frame clones only, minus some. In the table there are hundreds of thousands of clones, about 89% of which are singletons. This sample was also put to use in a study of human thymus T cells.

Sequencing input: thymocytes. The receptors were gathered from a boy younger than two with a congenital heart defect.

The chain couples TRBV28 to TRBJ2-4, with 12 bases that match TRBD2. CDR1 and CDR2 (germline): MDHEN, SYDVKM. This CDR3 spans 16 amino acids. V lost 7 bases and J lost 0; bases outside the gene matches: 4. The CDR3 sequence is CASNKTSGRAKNIQYF. CDR3 in DNA: TGTGCCAGCAACAAGACTAGCGGGAGAGCCAAAAACATTCAGTACTTC.

The chain uses TRBV27 and TRBJ2-1; tentative D call: TRBD1 (6 bases). Trimming removed 4 bases from V and 2 bases from J, with 15 bases in between. This CDR3 has 16 amino acids. Germline CDR1 is MNHEY and CDR2 is SMNVEV (reference sequence). The CDR3 nucleotides read TGTGCCAGCAGTTCAAGACAGGCGCTTACCTACAATGAGCAGTTCTTC. It specifies CASSSRQALTYNEQFF.

This clone was found once. V and J are TRBV5-4 and TRBJ2-3; 9 bases map to TRBD2. The CDR3 runs to 15 residues. Trimming took 4 bases from V and 1 from J; bases not matched to a gene: 4. Germline assignment: CDR1 SGHNT and CDR2 YYREEE (reference sequence). CDR3 amino acids: CASSRKREGTDTQYF. The DNA of the CDR3 is TGTGCCAGCAGCCGTAAGCGGGAGGGCACAGATACGCAGTATTTT.

This clone appeared once. The chain links TRBV7-2 to TRBJ1-5; D possibly corresponds to TRBD1 (5 bases). The V gene's germline CDR1 is SGHTA and CDR2 FQGNSA. This CDR3 region has 16 residues. V was cut by 0 bases and J by 9 bases, with 18 bases left in between. This CDR3 reads CASSLAPCQSGGPQHF. For the CDR3, the DNA is TGTGCCAGCAGCTTAGCGCCATGCCAGTCGGGGGGGCCCCAGCATTTT.

The rearrangement links TRBV28 to TRBJ2-5; TRBD1 is a possible D gene (6 bases). The germline V gene has CDR1 MDHEN and CDR2 SYDVKM. The V end was cut by 6 bases, the J end by 2 bases, with 28 bases between. This CDR3 contains 19 residues. CDR3 nucleotides: TGTGCCAGCAGGACCAAAGGGGCAGGGGAGCTCTCGAATCAAGAGACCCAGTACTTC. Protein: CASRTKGAGELSNQETQYF.

The genes are TRBV25-1 and TRBJ2-1; 8 bases agree with TRBD1. J gave up 3 bases and V 3 bases, and 1 base lay outside the gene matches. The CDR3 is made up of 14 amino acids. The germline V gene encodes CDR1 MGHDK and CDR2 SYGVNS. CDR3 residues: CASSDDRGYNEQFF. CDR3 DNA: TGTGCCAGCAGTGACGACAGGGGCTACAATGAGCAGTTCTTC.

This chain connects TRBV6-6 to TRBJ2-5; 8 nucleotides align to TRBD2. V was clipped by 6 bases and J by 9 bases; unmatched bases: 6. The CDR3 is 12 residues long. CDR1 and CDR2 (germline): MNHNY, SVGAGI (reference sequence). CDR3 protein: CASSRSGEAQYF. The DNA for the CDR3 is TGTGCCAGCAGCCGTAGCGGGGAGGCCCAGTACTTC.

V and J are TRBV4-3 and TRBJ2-3; TRBD2 matches at 7 bases. J was trimmed by 5 bases and V by 1 base; bases with no gene match: 9. CDR3 length: 16 residues. Germline CDR1 is LGHNA and CDR2 is YSLEER. In nucleotides, the CDR3 is TGCGCCAGCAGCCAAGCAAAACGGGAGGTAGGAGATACGCAGTATTTT. It specifies CASSQAKREVGDTQYF.

V is TRBV29-1 and J is TRBJ2-2; no reliable D call. Germline V gives CDR1 SQVTM, CDR2 ANQGSEA. V was cut by 3 bases and J by 7 bases, with 15 bases left in between. This CDR3 is 14 amino acids long. Here the CDR3 DNA reads TGCAGCGTTGAGCCTAGAGGAAGAGGCGGGGAGCTGTTTTTT. Translated: CSVEPRGRGGELFF.

In its sample, this clone was seen a few times. CDR3 nucleotide sequence: TGTGCCAGCAGTTTAGGGAGGGATCGGTCTGGAAACACCATATATTTT. Translated: CASSLGRDRSGNTIYF. V gene TRBV28 combines with J gene TRBJ1-3; D remains unclear. The germline V gene has CDR1 MDHEN and CDR2 SYDVKM. The length of the CDR3 is 16 residues. Trimming removed 2 bases from V and 1 base from J, with 12 bases in between.

This clone was observed a handful of times. The chain carries TRBV28 and TRBJ1-2, with 9 bases that match TRBD1. V shed 4 bases and J 4 bases; nucleotides not matched to a gene: 7. The CDR3 totals 15 residues. Per germline, CDR1 MDHEN and CDR2 SYDVKM. The CDR3 region is CASSSETGGGYGYTF. The CDR3, as DNA: TGTGCCAGCAGTTCCGAGACAGGGGGTGGCTATGGCTACACCTTC.

The V gene is TRBV28, the J gene TRBJ2-1; D is possibly TRBD2 (6 bases). The germline V gene has CDR1 MDHEN and CDR2 SYDVKM. Trimming removed 2 bases from V and 5 bases from J, with 13 bases in between. The CDR3 sequence is 15 residues long. CDR3 DNA sequence: TGTGCCAGCAGTTTAAAACGACTAGGCCACAATGAGCAGTTCTTC. It translates to CASSLKRLGHNEQFF.

The CDR3 DNA reads TGCGCCAGCAGCCAAGGGGGACAGGGACGCTACGAGCAGTACTTC. This gives the protein CASSQGGQGRYEQYF. This sequence joins TRBV4-1 and TRBJ2-7; 9 bases line up with TRBD1. After removal of 1 base from V and 3 bases from J, the junction contained 4 bases not matched to a gene. This CDR3 contains 15 residues. Germline CDR1 and CDR2: MGHRA and YSYEKL.

The rearrangement joins TRBV5-1 to TRBJ2-5, with a tentative D call TRBD1 (6 bases). Per germline, CDR1 SGHRS and CDR2 YFSETQ. The CDR3 spans 15 residues. The V gene lost 4 bases and the J gene lost 1 base, with 14 bases spanning the gap. The CDR3 DNA is TGCGCCAGCAGCCTCCGGGACACAGCCCAAGAGACCCAGTACTTC. This codes for CASSLRDTAQETQYF. The whole variable domain, remainder taken from reference TRBV5-1 and TRBJ2-5, is KAGVTQTPRYLIKTRGQQVTLSCSPISGHRSVSWYQQTPGQGLQFLFEYFSETQRNKGNFPGRFSGRQFSNSRSEMNVSTLELGDSALYLCASSLRDTAQETQYFGPGTRLLVL.

The rearrangement joins TRBV11-2 to TRBJ2-1; D is perhaps TRBD2 (6 bases). Trimming removed 1 base from V and 13 bases from J, with 8 bases in between. CDR1 and CDR2 from the germline V gene are SGHAT and FQNNGV. The CDR3 sequence is 11 residues long. The CDR3 DNA sequence: TGTGCCAGCAGCTTAGGGGACTTTCAGTTCTTC. Translated, it gives CASSLGDFQFF.

This clone appeared a single time. The rearrangement uses TRBV30 and TRBJ1-1; 7 positions agree with TRBD1. From germline, CDR1 is GTSNPN and CDR2 SVGIG (reference sequence). Trimming took 1 base from V and 6 from J; bases not matched to a gene: 17. The CDR3 consists of 17 residues. CDR3: CAWSARRQGDRCAEAFF. As DNA, the CDR3 is TGTGCCTGGAGTGCCAGGCGTCAGGGGGATAGGTGCGCTGAAGCTTTCTTT.